This TCR beta chain was sequenced during a study of PD-L1 blockade in urothelial cancer. Study-level background: Timepoints chosen for blood analysis were 3 weeks (second dose) and 6 weeks after treatment start.

Assay: immunoSEQ multiplex PCR; the TCRdb copy retains only in-frame clones and omits some. The sample includes roughly 100,000 clones, around four fifths of them seen just once. Time point denoted: peripheral blood 6 weeks after treatment start. All patients handed over anywhere from 1 to 8 samples, pretreatment and on-treatment. V was cut by 5 bases and J by 6 bases, with 13 bases left in between. CDR3 length: 14 residues. Germline CDR1 is MNHEY and CDR2 is SMNVEV (reference sequence). The V gene is TRBV27, the J gene TRBJ2-2, with a possible D match to TRBD1 (6 bases). The source of this sequence is a man in his 70s with urothelial cancer. The sequencing here drew on PBMCs, taken around atezolizumab (anti-PD-L1) treatment. The CDR3 spells CASSGDQGSGELFF. CDR3 sequence (DNA): TGTGCCAGCAGTGGGGACCAGGGGTCCGGGGAGCTGTTTTTT.